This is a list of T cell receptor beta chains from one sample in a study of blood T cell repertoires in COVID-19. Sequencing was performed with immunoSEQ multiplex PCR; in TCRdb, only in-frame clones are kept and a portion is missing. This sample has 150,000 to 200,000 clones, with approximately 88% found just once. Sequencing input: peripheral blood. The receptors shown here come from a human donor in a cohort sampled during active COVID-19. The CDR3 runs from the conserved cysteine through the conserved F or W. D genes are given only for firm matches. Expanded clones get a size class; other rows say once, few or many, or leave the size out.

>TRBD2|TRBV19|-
CASMKRGLAADTQYF
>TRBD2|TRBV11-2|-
CASRFERGSYEQYF
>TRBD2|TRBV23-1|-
CASSSIAGDTDTQYF
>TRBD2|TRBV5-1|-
CASSRVLAGGPLAGELFF
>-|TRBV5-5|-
CASSHESQETQYF
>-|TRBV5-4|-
CASSPGEGGVSSYTF
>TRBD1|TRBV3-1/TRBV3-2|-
CASSLSDRGTTDTQYF
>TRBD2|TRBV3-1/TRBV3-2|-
CASRTSGRDTQYF
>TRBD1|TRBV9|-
CASSVEAGGSYEQYF
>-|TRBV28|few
CASRPTTGNTEAFF
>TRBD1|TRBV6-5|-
CASSYVGQGGEEQYF
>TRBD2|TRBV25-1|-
CASSEFGGGGALWETQYF
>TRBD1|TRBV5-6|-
CASSGDRGLYGYTF
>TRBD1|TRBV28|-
CASSLGQGITNEKLFF
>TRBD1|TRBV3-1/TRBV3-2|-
CASSLREGQNYGYTF
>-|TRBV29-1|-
CSVSVSFPEKLFF
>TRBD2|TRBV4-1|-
CASSQDLPTTSGVREQYF
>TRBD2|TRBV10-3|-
CAINRTSGGPWDTQYF
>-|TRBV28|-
CASSPTGLNEQYF
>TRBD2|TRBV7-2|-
CASSLGAGMNIQYF
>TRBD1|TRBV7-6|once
CASSRTGGPWNTEAFF
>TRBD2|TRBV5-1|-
CASSFASGSKIGSYEQYF
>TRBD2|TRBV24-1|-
CATSDSSGRGNTGELFF
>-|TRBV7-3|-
CASSLGRENEQFF
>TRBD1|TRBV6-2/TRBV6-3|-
CASSYSIGTGGSYEQYF
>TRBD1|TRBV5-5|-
CASSGPGQGSYEQYF
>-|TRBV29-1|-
CSVEEVSGYGYTF
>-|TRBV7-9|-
CASSPDTYEQYF
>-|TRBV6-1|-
CASSEARSPGEQYF
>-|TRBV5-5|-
CASRDYNGLNTGELFF
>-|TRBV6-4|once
CASSAQGGTEQYF
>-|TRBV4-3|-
CASSSELAAGDTEAFF
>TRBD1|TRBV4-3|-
CASSPGQGRGYEQYF
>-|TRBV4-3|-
CASSQDLSSGANVLTF
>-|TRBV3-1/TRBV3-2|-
CASSQVSGSSYEQYF
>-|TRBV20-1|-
CSASLSAADGYTF
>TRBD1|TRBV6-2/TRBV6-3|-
CASSSGTGGFGYTF
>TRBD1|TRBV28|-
CASSPGQGTYEQYF
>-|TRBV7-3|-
CASSLSGGRSSGANVLTF
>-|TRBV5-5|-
CASSWGSLNQPQHF
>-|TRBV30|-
CAWSPPAGQTDTQYF
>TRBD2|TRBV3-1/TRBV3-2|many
CASSQAGASGRVYNEQFF
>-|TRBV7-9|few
CASSPRSEAYGYTF
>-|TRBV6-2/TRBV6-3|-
CASSYSIPAGAAFF
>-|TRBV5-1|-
CASSLVMGASGNEQFF
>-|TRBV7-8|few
CASSSRDSGANVLTF
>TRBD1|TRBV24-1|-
CATSDNRGYEQYF
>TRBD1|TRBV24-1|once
CATSDPGQGSYEQYF
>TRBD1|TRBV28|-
CASSSTGVRDTQYF
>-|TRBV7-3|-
CASSSGPGSLNGYTF
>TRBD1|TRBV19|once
CASSIRGQGLGQPQHF
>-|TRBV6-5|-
CASSYLGAGSPLHF
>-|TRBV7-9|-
CASSPPRSSGNTIYF
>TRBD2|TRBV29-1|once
CSVSGLAGEGEQFF
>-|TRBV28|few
CASSLTRETQYF
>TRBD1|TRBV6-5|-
CASSYSGGQVIYGYTF
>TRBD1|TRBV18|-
CASSPTGGEVQPQHF
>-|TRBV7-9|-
CASSLSEPTRVSSPLHF
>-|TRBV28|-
CASSLSRRSTEAFF
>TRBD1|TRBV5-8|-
CASSFRDRFYEQYF